Sequencing of this TCR beta chain was carried out in a study of T cell repertoires in cytomegalovirus infection. Study summary: Indicated by public TCR beta signatures were CMV infection and matching HLA type.

In this sample, this clonotype turned up many times. Its antigen is not known. TCRdb recomputed calls from the reads with MiXCR, one row per CDR3 protein. The repertoire holds approximately 150,000 distinct CDR3 sequences, with about 6.3% as singletons. Study observations and caveats: HLA-C-restricted CMV-specific TCR beta clonotypes were dominant in the ex vivo response. Cumulated frequencies of public TCR beta families served to identify carriers of CMV plus the relevant HLA.

V lost 3 bases and J 5 bases, leaving 16 bases between the germline ends. CDR3 length: 16 residues. Looked up from germline, CDR1 is MNHNY and CDR2 is SVGAGI (reference sequence). The gene calls are TRBV6-6 and TRBJ1-4; D may be TRBD1 (5 bases). This sequence was found in a human donor in good health (CMV status not recorded). Some clones in this sample may be carry-over from other donors' samples. Sequencing was carried out using PBMCs. The DNA of the CDR3 is TGTGCCAGCAGTTATCGCGCAGGGCAGACAAATGAAAAACTGTTTTTT. Translated: CASSYRAGQTNEKLFF.